This T cell receptor (beta chain) was found in a study of T-cell memory formation after mild COVID-19. Turning to the study itself: The study found TCR clusters largely donor specific.

Broader study findings: Memory cells collected pre-infection included some clones that later responded, suggesting cross-reactive memory joined. The study found balanced CD4/CD8 in clones contracting day 15 to 85 and a CD4+ lean in later expanders.

Germline V gene sequence: CDR1 SGHDN, CDR2 FVKESK. With 4 bases removed from V and 2 bases from J, the gap between germline ends came to 6 bases. The CDR3 covers 13 residues. TCRdb used MiXCR to reprocess the 5' RACE reads, holding one entry per CDR3 protein. The table includes about 560,000 distinct CDR3 sequences, 17% detected once. Note on this clonotype: Its antigen is not known.

Material: PBMCs or a T cell subset sorted from them (not recorded which). The source is an adult woman who had mild COVID-19 (a few samples of this study predate the infection). Cell type and time point are not known. The chain carries TRBV14 and TRBJ1-3, with D unresolved. This CDR3 is CASSLITGNTIYF. CDR3 sequence (DNA): TGTGCCAGCAGCCTTATCACTGGAAACACCATATATTTT.